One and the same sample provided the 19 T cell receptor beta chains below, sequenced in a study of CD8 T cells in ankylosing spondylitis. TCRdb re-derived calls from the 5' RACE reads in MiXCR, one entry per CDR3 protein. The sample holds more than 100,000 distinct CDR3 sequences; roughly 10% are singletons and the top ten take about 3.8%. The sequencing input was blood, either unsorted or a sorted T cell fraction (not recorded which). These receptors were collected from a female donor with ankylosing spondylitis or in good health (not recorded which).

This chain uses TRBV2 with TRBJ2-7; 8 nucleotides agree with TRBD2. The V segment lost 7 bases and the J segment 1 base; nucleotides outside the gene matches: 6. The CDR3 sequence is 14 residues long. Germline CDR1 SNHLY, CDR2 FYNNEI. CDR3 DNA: TGTGCCAGCAAACTAGCGGCTTTATCCTACGAGCAGTACTTC. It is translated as CASKLAALSYEQYF.

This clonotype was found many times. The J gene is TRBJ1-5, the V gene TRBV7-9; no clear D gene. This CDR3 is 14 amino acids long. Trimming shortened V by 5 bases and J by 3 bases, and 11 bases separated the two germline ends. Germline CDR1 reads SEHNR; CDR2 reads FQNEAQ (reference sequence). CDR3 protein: CASSPSSNNQPQHF. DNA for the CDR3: TGTGCCAGCAGCCCCTCCAGTAACAATCAGCCCCAGCATTTT.

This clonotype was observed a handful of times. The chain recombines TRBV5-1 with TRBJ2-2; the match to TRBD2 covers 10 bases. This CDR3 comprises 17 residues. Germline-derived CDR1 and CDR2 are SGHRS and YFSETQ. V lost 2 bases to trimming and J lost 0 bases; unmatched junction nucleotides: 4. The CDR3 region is CASSLRSGGANTGELFF. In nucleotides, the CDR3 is TGCGCCAGCAGCTTACGGAGCGGGGGGGCGAACACCGGGGAGCTGTTTTTT.

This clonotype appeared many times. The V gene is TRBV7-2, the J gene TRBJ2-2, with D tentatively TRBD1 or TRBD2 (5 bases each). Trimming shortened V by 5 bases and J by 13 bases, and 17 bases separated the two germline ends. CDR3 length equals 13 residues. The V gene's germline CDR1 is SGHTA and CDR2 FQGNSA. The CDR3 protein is CASSLNSGTRLFF. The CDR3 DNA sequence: TGTGCCAGCAGCCTTAATTCCGGGACGAGGCTGTTTTTT.

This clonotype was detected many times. CDR3 sequence reads: CASAGGTTISTDTQYF. Here the CDR3 DNA reads TGTGCTAGTGCCGGGGGGACTACCATTAGCACAGATACGCAGTATTTT. This sequence joins TRBV12-5 and TRBJ2-3, with 7 positions matching TRBD2. There are 16 residues in the CDR3. CDR1 LGHNT and CDR2 FRNRAP come from the germline V gene. V was clipped by 7 bases and J by 0 bases; unmatched bases: 10.

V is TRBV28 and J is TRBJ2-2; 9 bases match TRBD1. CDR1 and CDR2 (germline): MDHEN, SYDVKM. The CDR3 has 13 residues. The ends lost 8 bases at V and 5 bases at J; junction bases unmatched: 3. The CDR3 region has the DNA TGTGCCAGCGGGACAGGGCGGACCGGGGAGCTGTTTTTT. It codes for CASGTGRTGELFF.

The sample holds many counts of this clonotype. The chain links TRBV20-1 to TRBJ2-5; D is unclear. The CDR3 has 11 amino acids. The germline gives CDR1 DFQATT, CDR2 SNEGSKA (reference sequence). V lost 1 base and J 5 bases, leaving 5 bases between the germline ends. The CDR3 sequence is CSARVRETQYF. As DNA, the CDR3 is TGCAGTGCTAGAGTTAGGGAGACCCAGTACTTC.

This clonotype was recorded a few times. CDR3 DNA: TGTGCCAGCAGTTATCCAACGACAGGGGGTGGCTACACCTTC. Its translation is CASSYPTTGGGYTF. The genes are TRBV6-9 and TRBJ1-2; 9 bases match TRBD1. CDR3 length: 14 amino acids. Germline V CDR1 and CDR2: MNHGY, SVAAGI. The trim removed 2 bases at V and 7 bases at J, leaving 5 bases unmatched.

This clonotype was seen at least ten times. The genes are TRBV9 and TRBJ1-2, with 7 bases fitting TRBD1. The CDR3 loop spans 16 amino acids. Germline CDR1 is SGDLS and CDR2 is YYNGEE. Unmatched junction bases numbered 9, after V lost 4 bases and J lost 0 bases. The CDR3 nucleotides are TGTGCCAGCAGCATCCTCCCGACAGGGACTAACTATGGCTACACCTTC. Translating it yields CASSILPTGTNYGYTF.

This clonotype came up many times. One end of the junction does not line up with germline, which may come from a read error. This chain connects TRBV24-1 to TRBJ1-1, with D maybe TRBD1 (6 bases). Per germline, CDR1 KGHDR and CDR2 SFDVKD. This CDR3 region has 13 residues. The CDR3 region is CAASESGATEAFF. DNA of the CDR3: TGTGCCGCCAGTGAGTCGGGGGCCACTGAAGCTTTCTTT.

CDR3 DNA: TGTGCCAGCAGTTCCCTTCTAGCGGGAGGCTACAATGAGCAGTTCTTC. Protein product: CASSSLLAGGYNEQFF. V and J are TRBV27 and TRBJ2-1, with 11 bases matching TRBD2. CDR1 is MNHEY, CDR2 SMNVEV, per germline (reference sequence). The CDR3 totals 16 residues. Unmatched junction bases numbered 5, after V lost 4 bases and J lost 3 bases.

The CDR3 reads CASSPWGGGSPLHF. CDR3 DNA sequence: TGCGCCAGCAGCCCCTGGGGGGGTGGTTCACCCCTCCACTTT. The J gene is TRBJ1-6, the V gene TRBV5-1, with D perhaps TRBD1 (5 bases). CDR3 length: 14 amino acids. Germline V gene lookup returns CDR1 SGHRS and CDR2 YFSETQ. Trimming left V 4 bases short and J 9 bases short, with 14 bases between.

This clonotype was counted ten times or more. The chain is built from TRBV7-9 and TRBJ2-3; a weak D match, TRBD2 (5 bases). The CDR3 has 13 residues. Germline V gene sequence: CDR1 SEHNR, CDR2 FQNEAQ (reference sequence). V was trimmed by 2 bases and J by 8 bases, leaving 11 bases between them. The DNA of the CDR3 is TGTGCCAGCAGCTTAATTCCCAGCGGTACGCAGTATTTT. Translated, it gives CASSLIPSGTQYF.

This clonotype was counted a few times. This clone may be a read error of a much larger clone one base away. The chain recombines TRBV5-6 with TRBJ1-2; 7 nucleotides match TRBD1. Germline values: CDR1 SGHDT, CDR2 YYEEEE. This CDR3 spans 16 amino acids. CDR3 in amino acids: CASSLAGTEANYGDTF. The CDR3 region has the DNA TGTGCCAGCAGCTTGGCCGGGACAGAAGCTAACTATGGCGACACCTTC.

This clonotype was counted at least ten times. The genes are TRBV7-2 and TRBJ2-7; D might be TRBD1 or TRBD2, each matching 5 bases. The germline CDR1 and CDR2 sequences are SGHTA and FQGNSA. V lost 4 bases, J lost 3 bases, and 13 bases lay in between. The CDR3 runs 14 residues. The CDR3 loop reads CASSSAGTFYEQYF. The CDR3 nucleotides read TGTGCCAGCAGCTCTGCCGGGACCTTCTACGAGCAGTACTTC. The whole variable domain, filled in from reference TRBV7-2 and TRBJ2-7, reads GAGVSQSPSNKVTEKGKDVELRCDPISGHTALYWYRQSLGQGLEFLIYFQGNSAPDKSGLPSDRFSAERTGGSVSTLTIQRTQQEDSAVYLCASSSAGTFYEQYFGPGTRLTVT.

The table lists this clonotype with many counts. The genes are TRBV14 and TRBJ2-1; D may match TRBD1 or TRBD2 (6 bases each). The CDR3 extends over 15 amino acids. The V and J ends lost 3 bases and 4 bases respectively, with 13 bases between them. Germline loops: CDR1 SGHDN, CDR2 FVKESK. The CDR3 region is CASSQQGRGYNEQFF. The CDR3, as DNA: TGTGCCAGCAGCCAGCAGGGGCGGGGTTACAATGAGCAGTTCTTC.

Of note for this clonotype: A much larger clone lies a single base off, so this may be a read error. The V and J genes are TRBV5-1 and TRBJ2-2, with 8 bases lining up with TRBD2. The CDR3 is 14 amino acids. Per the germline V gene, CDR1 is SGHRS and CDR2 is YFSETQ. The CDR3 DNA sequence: TGCGTCAGCAGCGGGGGACTCCTAAGCGGGGAGCTGTTTTTT. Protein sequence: CVSSGGLLSGELFF.

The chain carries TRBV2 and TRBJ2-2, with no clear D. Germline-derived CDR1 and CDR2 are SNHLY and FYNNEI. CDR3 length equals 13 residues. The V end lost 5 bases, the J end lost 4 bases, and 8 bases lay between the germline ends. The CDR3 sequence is CASSQDGTGELFF. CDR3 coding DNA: TGTGCCAGCAGTCAAGACGGCACCGGGGAGCTGTTTTTT.

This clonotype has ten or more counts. The CDR3 DNA is TGCGCCAGCAGCCTGGCGTGGACCAACACCGGGGAGCTGTTTTTT. Protein sequence: CASSLAWTNTGELFF. The chain recombines TRBV5-1 with TRBJ2-2; unclear D gene. Per germline, CDR1 SGHRS and CDR2 YFSETQ. CDR3 size: 15 residues. The ends were cut back, 4 bases at V and 2 bases at J, with 12 bases in the middle.